Listed here is a single TCR beta chain. This clonotype was seen once. Its antigen specificity is not known. This may be a read error, as it is one base from a much larger clone. The sample belongs to a study of regulatory T cells in long-lasting Graves disease (dated by TCRdb to the early 2020s). With respect to the entire study: Patients with newly diagnosed Graves' disease had been on antithyroid drugs for under 3 months. TCR sequencing covered around 13 persistent and some 20 newly diagnosed Graves' disease patients, 33 samples in total. The study was registered as a clinical trial and conducted in China. Persistent Graves' disease patients were compared with newly diagnosed Graves' disease patients by peripheral blood TCR sequencing and RNA sequencing.

CDR1 is given as SEHNR and CDR2 as FQNEAQ, both from the germline V gene (reference sequence). The CDR3 covers 14 residues, taking in both the cysteine and the phenylalanine. CDR3 DNA is the only sequence kept; it has 42 bases, read in frame from the first base. Libraries came from multiplex PCR. The instrument given in TCRdb is Illumina HiSeq 4000. TCR beta libraries were built with iRepertoire HTBI primers and Arm-PCR amplification of CDR3 regions. Before sequencing, the PCR products went through gel purification. The study's own analysis went as follows. Across samples, 62 TRBV and approximately 15 TRBJ segments were identified and used for gene usage analysis of CDR3 amino acid clonotypes. Filtered high-quality paired reads were merged into contigs using COPE and FqMerger. BLAST was used to align contigs to IMGT TRBV, TRBD and TRBJ reference genes, with CDR3 defined following IMGT. Any clonotype with a frequency above 0.1% was counted as a highly expanded clone. Shannon entropy was used to measure repertoire diversity, and the Gini coefficient was used to measure V-J evenness. A clonotype was considered public if more than one individual shared it. Using fastp at Q25 and MiXCR, TCRdb reprocessed the public reads and kept productive beta chains. Rows with a matching CDR3 protein are joined into one entry that keeps the most common DNA and genes. None of the V and J calls come from the authors' own analysis; TCRdb made them. A total of some 410,000 distinct CDR3 sequences appear in this sample, around 17% of them only once. About 10% of the sample comes from the top ten.

Study-wide findings and limitations: The small sample size was acknowledged by the authors as a limitation that may reduce accuracy. Persistent disease showed preferential use of TRBV28, TRBJ1-2 and TRBJ2-5, whereas newly diagnosed disease favored TRBV20-1 and TRBJ2-1. Sequencing and analysis were limited to the TCR beta chain. Compared with newly diagnosed patients, patients with persistent Graves' disease had lower TCR Shannon entropy and fewer highly expanded clones, which suggests clonal expansion. A larger number of public clonotypes was shared among persistent patients (more than 2,500) than among newly diagnosed patients (roughly 980). Peripheral blood alone was examined, since thyroid tissue, which constituted the primary lesion, could not be accessed.

Sample time point, as interpreted from the label and publication: newly diagnosed GD, antithyroid drugs for less than 3 months. For both TCR sequencing and RNA sequencing, RNA was extracted from PBMCs in TRIzol. Graves' disease was diagnosed according to American Thyroid Association guidelines. Recruitment of patients was carried out at an endocrinology department in Xi'an, China. Each patient gave roughly 8.4 milliliters of peripheral blood, collected in an EDTA anticoagulant tube. PBMCs were isolated by Ficoll Paque Plus density gradient separation without further T cell sorting. RNA quality was checked with an Agilent 2100 Bioanalyzer and agarose gel, and concentration with a NanoDrop 2000. This same sample was also taken into another study, of T cells in Graves' hyperthyroidism and ophthalmopathy. Per the second study: A patient counted as having stable Graves' hyperthyroidism if no progression to ophthalmopathy occurred over 18 months of follow-up. Hyperthyroidism patients were newly diagnosed, with disease duration under 2 months, and aged 18 to 65 years. Any patient with an uncontrolled infection, another autoimmune disease, pregnancy or lactation was excluded. Diagnoses were based on clinical symptoms, serum thyroxine and TRAb, thyroid ultrasound and orbital computed tomography. For the first round of RT-PCR on the TCR CDR3, the HTBI primer set was used together with the Qiagen OneStep RT-PCR kit. Most expanded thyroid clonotypes (frequency above 0.001) were also found in blood, which suggests that blood repertoires may mirror thyroid immune responses. A 13 V-J signature model separated ophthalmopathy from stable hyperthyroidism, with around 91% sensitivity and roughly 82% specificity in cross-validation and 80%/75% in testing. In validation, the model predicted progression to ophthalmopathy with 65% to 71% sensitivity and around 72% specificity, a median of about 6 months before onset. A discovery cohort of around 100 patients, about 40 with Graves' ophthalmopathy and 57 with stable Graves' hyperthyroidism, was used to find distinguishing TCR V-J signatures. Whether ophthalmopathy could be predicted prospectively was tested in an independent validation cohort made up of 18 to 20 hyperthyroidism patients plus 17 patients who later progressed to ophthalmopathy. The 100 or so discovery patients were divided at random into training and test sets in a 7:3 ratio. Thyroid tissue and blood T-cell repertoires from six Graves' hyperthyroidism patients were also compared in the study. After blood sampling, hyperthyroidism patients were treated with methimazole at a starting dose of 30 mg daily, and ophthalmopathy patients were treated with high-dose intravenous methylprednisolone. Libraries were constructed in a second round of multiplex PCR, after which size selection and purification were carried out. Sequencing of the libraries was done on an Illumina HiSeq2000 using paired-end 100 bp reads. SOAPnuke was used to process the raw data, with reads discarded if the reads contained adapters or uncalled bases, had a mean Phred below 15, or lacked an exact constant-primer or identifier match. COPE v1.2.5 was used to merge the high-quality paired reads, and each unique nucleotide sequence was defined as a clonotype. Clonotypes were aligned to IMGT TRBV, TRBD and TRBJ reference segments using MiTCR v1.1. Analysis was restricted to V-J combinations with a frequency above 0.0001, which covered roughly 99% of repertoires. The TCS score was defined as the ratio of F50 (clonal expansion) to E x V (chaos), calculated using BLOSUM62-based TCRdist between CDR3 peptides within each V-J. Welch's t-statistics and random forest reduced around 550 V-J features to 10 to 15, which were used in a naive Bayes classifier (R e1071). Sample size was not statistically predetermined, and blinding of investigators to group allocation was not performed. The paper reports TCR Vbeta CDR3 sequencing of roughly 140 peripheral blood samples: 40 to 45 ophthalmopathy, roughly 80 hyperthyroidism and some 17 progressor patients.

The origin of this receptor is a woman between 25 and 40 years old with Graves disease. Donor details come from another sample of the same person, matched by shared clones. The sample consisted of peripheral blood mononuclear cells (PBMCs), taken at new diagnosis, from a patient treated with antithyroid drugs. The sequence links TRBV7-9 to TRBJ1-1; no confident D gene assignment can be made. The CDR3 protein is CTSSARAAYPEAFF. The nucleotide sequence reads TGTACCAGCAGCGCCCGAGCCGCTTACCCTGAAGCTTTCTTT.